This TCR beta chain appears in the sequencing data of a study of shared clonotypes between healthy human individuals. The repertoire was sequenced with immunoSEQ multiplex PCR; TCRdb's copy has only in-frame clones and lacks some. The sample records around 200,000 clones, roughly 70% being singletons. Per the germline V gene, CDR1 is SGHRS and CDR2 is YFSETQ. The J segment lost 5 bases and the V segment lost 6 bases, leaving 10 bases of the junction unmatched. The CDR3 runs to 15 residues. Sequencing was carried out using memory CD4+ T cells sorted from blood. Subset denoted: CD45RA-negative fraction. The clonotype was recovered from a man aged 25 to 40 in good health. The chain recombines TRBV5-1 with TRBJ2-1; 8 bases agree with TRBD1. The CDR3 spells CASNSGQGPHNEQFF. The CDR3 DNA sequence: TGCGCCAGCAACTCAGGACAGGGTCCACACAATGAGCAGTTCTTC. The full variable domain, with the rest looked up from reference TRBV5-1 and TRBJ2-1, is KAGVTQTPRYLIKTRGQQVTLSCSPISGHRSVSWYQQTPGQGLQFLFEYFSETQRNKGNFPGRFSGRQFSNSRSEMNVSTLELGDSALYLCASNSGQGPHNEQFFGPGTRLTVL.